This TCR beta chain was obtained from a study of blood T cell repertoires in COVID-19. V was clipped by 4 bases and J by 6 bases, with 8 bases between them. The CDR3 sequence is 12 residues long. The protocol was immunoSEQ multiplex PCR, while the TCRdb copy is restricted to in-frame clones and leaves out a portion. The table lists 350,000 to 500,000 clones, over 75% of them singletons. As concerns this clone: Other DNA sequences in this specimen translate into the identical CDR3.

The clonotype was recovered from a woman aged 18-35 years who had been exposed to COVID-19. Material: PBMCs or T cells enriched from blood (not recorded which). The rearrangement links TRBV12-3 or TRBV12-4 to TRBJ2-3; D not resolved. The CDR3 here is CASSSSTDTQYF. CDR3 coding DNA: TGTGCCAGCAGTTCGAGTACGGATACGCAGTATTTT.